A selection of T cell receptor beta chains follows, all from one sample in a study of T-cell memory formation after mild COVID-19. A single record per CDR3 protein comes from TCRdb applying MiXCR to the 5' RACE reads. The table lists hundreds of thousands of distinct CDR3 sequences, roughly 21% of them singletons. Material for sequencing was PBMCs or a T cell subset sorted from them (not recorded which). These receptors were obtained from a man aged 18 to 35 who had mild COVID-19 (a few samples of this study predate the infection). Cell type and time point are not known. Each CDR3 is given with its conserved first and last residue. The D gene is left open where the match is weak. The listing skips clone size in some rows; elsewhere it reads once, few, many or a size class.

J,D,V,size,DNA,CDR3
TRBJ2-3,.,TRBV4-3,.,TGCGCCAGCAGCCAAGATAAATCCAGCGGCACAGATACGCAGTATTTT,CASSQDKSSGTDTQYF
TRBJ1-2,.,TRBV6-2/TRBV6-3,few,TGTGCCAGCAGTGCCCGGCAATCCTATGGCTACACCTTC,CASSARQSYGYTF
TRBJ2-7,.,TRBV7-2,few,TGTGCCAGCAGCCTTAGTGGAGGGGAGGCCTACGAGCAGTACTTC,CASSLSGGEAYEQYF
TRBJ2-3,TRBD1,TRBV14,.,TGTGCCAGCACCCCGACAGGGGGCTCAGATACGCAGTATTTT,CASTPTGGSDTQYF
TRBJ2-2,TRBD2,TRBV2,few,TGTGCCAGCAGTGCACCGGGACTAGGGGCCGGGGAGCTGTTTTTT,CASSAPGLGAGELFF
TRBJ2-6,.,TRBV3-1,.,TGTGCCAGCAGCCTTGGGCTGGGTGGGGCCAACGTCCTGACTTTC,CASSLGLGGANVLTF
TRBJ2-3,TRBD2,TRBV7-2,.,TGTGCCAGCACCTGGCTAGCGGGGAGCACAGATACGCAGTATTTT,CASTWLAGSTDTQYF
TRBJ1-1,.,TRBV28,.,TGTGCCAGCAGTTTGACGGACAGAAACACTGAAGCTTTCTTT,CASSLTDRNTEAFF
TRBJ1-6,.,TRBV10-3,.,TGTGCCATCAGTGAGTCCAGGGCACCCCTCCACTTT,CAISESRAPLHF
TRBJ2-4,TRBD1,TRBV12-3/TRBV12-4,few,TGTGCCAGCGCTGGGGACAGGATCAACATTCAGTACTTC,CASAGDRINIQYF